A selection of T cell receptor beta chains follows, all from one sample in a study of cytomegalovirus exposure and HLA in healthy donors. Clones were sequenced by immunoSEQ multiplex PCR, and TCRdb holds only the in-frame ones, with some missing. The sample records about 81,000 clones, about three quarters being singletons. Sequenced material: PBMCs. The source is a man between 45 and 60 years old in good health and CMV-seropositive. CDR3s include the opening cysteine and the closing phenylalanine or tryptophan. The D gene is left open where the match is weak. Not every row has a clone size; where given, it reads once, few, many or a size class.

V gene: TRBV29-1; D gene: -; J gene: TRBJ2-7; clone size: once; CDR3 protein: CSVERSSYEQYF; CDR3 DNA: TGCAGCGTTGAGCGGTCCTCCTACGAGCAGTACTTC
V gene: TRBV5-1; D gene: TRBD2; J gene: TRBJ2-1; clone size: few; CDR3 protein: CASSPAGVSYNEQFF; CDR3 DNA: TGCGCCAGCAGCCCGGCGGGAGTATCCTACAATGAGCAGTTCTTC
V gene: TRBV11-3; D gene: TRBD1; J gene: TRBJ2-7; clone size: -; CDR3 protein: CASSTGQGSYEQYF; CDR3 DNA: TGTGCCAGCAGCACAGGACAGGGCTCCTACGAGCAGTACTTC
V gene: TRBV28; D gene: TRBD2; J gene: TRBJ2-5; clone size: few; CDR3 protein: CASSPSRGGSMKTQYF; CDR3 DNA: TGTGCCAGCAGTCCCTCGCGCGGCGGGAGTATGAAGACCCAGTACTTC
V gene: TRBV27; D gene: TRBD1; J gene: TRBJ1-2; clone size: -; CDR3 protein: CASSSLRGPGSYTF; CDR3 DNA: TGTGCCAGCAGTTCCCTCAGGGGGCCCGGGTCCTACACCTTC
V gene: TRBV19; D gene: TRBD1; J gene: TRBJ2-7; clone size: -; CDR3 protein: CASSYRQGIGSSYEQYF; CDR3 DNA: TGTGCCAGTTCCTATAGACAGGGGATAGGGTCCTCCTACGAGCAGTACTTC
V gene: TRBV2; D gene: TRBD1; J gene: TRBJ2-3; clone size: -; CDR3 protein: CASRGTGGTSTDTQYF; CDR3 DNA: TGTGCCAGCAGGGGGACAGGGGGTACTAGCACAGATACGCAGTATTTT
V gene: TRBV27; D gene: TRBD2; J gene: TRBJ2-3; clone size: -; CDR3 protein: CASSWTSGAPTDTQYF; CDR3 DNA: TGTGCCAGCAGTTGGACTAGCGGGGCACCCACAGATACGCAGTATTTT
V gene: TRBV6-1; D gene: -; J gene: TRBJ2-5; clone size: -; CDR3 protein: CASSRLETQYF; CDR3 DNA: TGTGCCAGCAGTAGACTGGAGACCCAGTACTTC
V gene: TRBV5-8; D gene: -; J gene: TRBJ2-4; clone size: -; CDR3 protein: CASSLRDISAKNIQYF; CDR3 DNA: TGTGCCAGCAGCCTCCGGGATATTTCAGCCAAAAACATTCAGTACTTC
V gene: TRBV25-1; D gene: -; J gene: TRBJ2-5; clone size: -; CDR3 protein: CASSPSVSEGETQYF; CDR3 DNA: TGTGCCAGCAGTCCTAGTGTATCTGAGGGAGAGACCCAGTACTTC
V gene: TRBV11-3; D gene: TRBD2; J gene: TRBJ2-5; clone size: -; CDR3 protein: CASSLGTSGRYQYF; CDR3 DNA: TGTGCCAGCAGCTTAGGCACTAGCGGGAGGTACCAGTACTTC
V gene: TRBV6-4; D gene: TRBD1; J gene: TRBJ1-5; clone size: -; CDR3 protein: CASSDSEGTTDRAGNQPQHF; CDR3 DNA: TGTGCCAGCAGTGACTCAGAGGGAACCACCGACAGGGCCGGCAATCAGCCCCAGCATTTT
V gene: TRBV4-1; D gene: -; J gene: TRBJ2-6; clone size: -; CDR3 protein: CASSQAGTGANVLTF; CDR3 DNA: TGCGCCAGCAGCCAAGCGGGGACTGGGGCCAACGTCCTGACTTTC
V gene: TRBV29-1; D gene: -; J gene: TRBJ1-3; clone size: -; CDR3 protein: CSVVGGLGNTIYF; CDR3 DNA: TGCAGCGTTGTGGGGGGACTGGGAAACACCATATATTTT
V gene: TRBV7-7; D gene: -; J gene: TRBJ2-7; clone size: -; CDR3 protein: CASSLGLSGNDEQYF; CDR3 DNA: TGTGCTAGCAGCTTAGGTCTTTCAGGGAACGACGAGCAGTACTTC
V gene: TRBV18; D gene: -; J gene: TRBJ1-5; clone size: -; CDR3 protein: CASSANRGNQPQHF; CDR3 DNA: TGTGCCAGCTCAGCGAACCGGGGTAATCAGCCCCAGCATTTT
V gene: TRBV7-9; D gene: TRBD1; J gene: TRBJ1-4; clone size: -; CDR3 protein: CASSFRSGQPNEKLFF; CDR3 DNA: TGTGCCAGCAGCTTTCGGTCGGGACAGCCTAATGAAAAACTGTTTTTT
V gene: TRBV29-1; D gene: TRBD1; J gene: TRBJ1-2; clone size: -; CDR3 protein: CSVEGWRQGPYGYTF; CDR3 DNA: TGCAGCGTTGAGGGTTGGAGACAGGGGCCTTATGGCTACACCTTC
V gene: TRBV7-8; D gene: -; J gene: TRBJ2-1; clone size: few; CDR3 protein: CASSLYEGHLNEQFF; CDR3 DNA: TGTGCCAGCAGCTTATACGAGGGACACCTCAATGAGCAGTTCTTC
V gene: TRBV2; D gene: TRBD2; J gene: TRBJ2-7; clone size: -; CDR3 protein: CASLSGREAYEQYF; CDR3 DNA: TGTGCCAGCCTTAGCGGGAGGGAGGCCTACGAGCAGTACTTC
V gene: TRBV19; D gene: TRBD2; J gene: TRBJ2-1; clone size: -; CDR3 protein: CASSYPYRGRHEQFF; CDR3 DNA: TGTGCCAGTAGTTACCCGTACCGCGGGAGGCATGAGCAGTTCTTC
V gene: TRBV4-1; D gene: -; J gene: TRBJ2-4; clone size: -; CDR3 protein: CASTAERPPYIQYF; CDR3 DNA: TGCGCCAGCACAGCGGAGAGACCGCCATACATTCAGTACTTC
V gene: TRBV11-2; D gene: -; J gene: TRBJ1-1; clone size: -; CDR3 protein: CASSLKWEGTEAFF; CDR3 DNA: TGTGCCAGCAGCTTAAAATGGGAGGGCACTGAAGCTTTCTTT
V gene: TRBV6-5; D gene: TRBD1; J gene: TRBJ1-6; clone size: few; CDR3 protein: CASRYPGTDNSPLHF; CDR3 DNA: TGTGCCAGCAGGTATCCCGGGACAGATAATTCACCCCTCCACTTT
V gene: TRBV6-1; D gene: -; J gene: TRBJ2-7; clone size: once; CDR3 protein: CASRVGAGMNYEQYF; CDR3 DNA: TGTGCCAGCAGGGTGGGGGCGGGCATGAACTACGAGCAGTACTTC
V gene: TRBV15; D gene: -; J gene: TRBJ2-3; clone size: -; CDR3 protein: CATSRGRDTDTQYF; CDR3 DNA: TGTGCCACCAGCAGAGGTCGAGACACAGATACGCAGTATTTT
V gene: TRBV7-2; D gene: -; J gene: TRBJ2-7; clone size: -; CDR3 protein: CASRAPTYEQYF; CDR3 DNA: TGTGCCAGCAGGGCCCCAACCTACGAGCAGTACTTC
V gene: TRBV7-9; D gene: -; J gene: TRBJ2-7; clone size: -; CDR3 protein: CASSRTGPYEQYF; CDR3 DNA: TGTGCCAGCAGCCGAACAGGACCATACGAGCAGTACTTC
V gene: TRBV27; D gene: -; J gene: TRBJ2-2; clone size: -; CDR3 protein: CASSRGAGAITGELFF; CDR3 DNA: TGTGCCAGCAGCCGGGGGGCAGGGGCCATCACCGGGGAGCTGTTTTTT
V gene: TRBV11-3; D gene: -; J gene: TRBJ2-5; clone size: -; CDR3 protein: CASSFRGVADQETQYF; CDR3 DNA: TGTGCCAGCAGCTTCCGAGGCGTAGCGGACCAAGAGACCCAGTACTTC
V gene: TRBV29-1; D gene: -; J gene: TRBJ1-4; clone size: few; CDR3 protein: CSVREGLTNEKLFF; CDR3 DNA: TGCAGCGTCCGGGAGGGGCTAACTAATGAAAAACTGTTTTTT
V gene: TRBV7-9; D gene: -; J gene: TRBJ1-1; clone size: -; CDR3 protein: CSSNKGVTEAFF; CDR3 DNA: TGTTCCAGCAACAAAGGGGTAACTGAAGCTTTCTTT
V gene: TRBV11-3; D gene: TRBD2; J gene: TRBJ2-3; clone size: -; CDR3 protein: CASSRGGRQQNTDTQYF; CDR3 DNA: TGTGCCAGCAGCCGGGGGGGGCGGCAACAGAACACAGATACGCAGTATTTT
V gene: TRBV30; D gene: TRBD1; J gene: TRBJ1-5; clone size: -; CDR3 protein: CAWGTDDAQPQHF; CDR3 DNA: TGTGCCTGGGGGACAGATGACGCCCAGCCCCAGCATTTT
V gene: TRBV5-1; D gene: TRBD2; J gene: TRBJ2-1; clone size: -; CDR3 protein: CASSLEGLNNEQFF; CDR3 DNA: TGCGCCAGCAGCTTGGAGGGACTAAACAATGAGCAGTTCTTC
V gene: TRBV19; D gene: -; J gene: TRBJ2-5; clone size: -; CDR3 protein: CASSTTGGGETQYF; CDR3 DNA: TGTGCCAGTAGTACTACAGGGGGGGGAGAGACCCAGTACTTC
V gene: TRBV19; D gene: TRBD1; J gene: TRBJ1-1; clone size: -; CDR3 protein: CASSPGGNTEAFF; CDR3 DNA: TGTGCCAGTAGTCCAGGGGGGAACACTGAAGCTTTCTTT
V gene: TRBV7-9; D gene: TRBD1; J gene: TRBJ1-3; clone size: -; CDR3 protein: CSSSSDRVVGNTIYF; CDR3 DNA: TGTTCCAGCAGCTCGGACAGGGTGGTTGGAAACACCATATATTTT
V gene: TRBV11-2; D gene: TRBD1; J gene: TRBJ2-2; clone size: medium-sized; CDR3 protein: CASSPNTGVNGELFF; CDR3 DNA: TGTGCCAGCTCGCCGAATACAGGGGTCAACGGGGAGCTGTTTTTT
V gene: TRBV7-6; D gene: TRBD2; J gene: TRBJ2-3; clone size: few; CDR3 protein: CASSSPSGSGTDTQYF; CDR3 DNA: TGTGCCAGCAGCTCTCCTAGCGGGAGTGGCACAGATACGCAGTATTTT
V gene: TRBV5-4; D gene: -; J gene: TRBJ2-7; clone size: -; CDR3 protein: CASSLASTRDEQYF; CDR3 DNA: TGTGCCAGCAGCTTGGCCTCGACCCGGGACGAGCAGTACTTC
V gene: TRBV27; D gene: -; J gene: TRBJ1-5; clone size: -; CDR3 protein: CASSLKAFNQPQHF; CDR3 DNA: TGTGCCAGCAGTTTAAAAGCCTTCAATCAGCCCCAGCATTTT
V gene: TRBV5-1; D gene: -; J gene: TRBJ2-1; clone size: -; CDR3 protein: CASSFAGTHNEQFF; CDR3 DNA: TGCGCCAGCAGCTTCGCGGGAACCCACAATGAGCAGTTCTTC
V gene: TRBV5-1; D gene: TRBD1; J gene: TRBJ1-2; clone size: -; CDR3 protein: CASTTGAANYGYTF; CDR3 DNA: TGCGCCAGCACCACAGGGGCTGCTAACTATGGCTACACCTTC
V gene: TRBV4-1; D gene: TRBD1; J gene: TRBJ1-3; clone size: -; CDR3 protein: CASSRGDSSGNTIYF; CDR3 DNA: TGCGCCAGCAGCCGCGGGGACAGCTCTGGAAACACCATATATTTT
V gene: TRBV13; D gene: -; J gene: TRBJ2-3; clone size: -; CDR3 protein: CASSFDKSDTQYF; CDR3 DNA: TGTGCCAGCAGCTTCGACAAGTCAGATACGCAGTATTTT
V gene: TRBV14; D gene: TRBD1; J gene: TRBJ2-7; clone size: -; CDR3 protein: CASSQTTGGSYEQYF; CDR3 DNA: TGTGCCAGCAGCCAGACGACAGGGGGGTCCTACGAGCAGTACTTC
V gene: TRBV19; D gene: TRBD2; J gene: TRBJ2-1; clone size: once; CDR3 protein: CASMGLAGEQFF; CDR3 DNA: TGTGCCAGTATGGGACTAGCGGGCGAGCAGTTCTTC
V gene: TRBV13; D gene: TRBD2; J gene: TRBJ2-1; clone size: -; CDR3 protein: CASSFAGVVYNEQFF; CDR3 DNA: TGTGCCAGCAGCTTTGCGGGAGTGGTGTACAATGAGCAGTTCTTC